This T cell receptor (beta chain) was documented in a study of T cell responses to AZD1222 COVID-19 vaccine. Unmatched junction bases numbered 9, after V lost 4 bases and J lost 4 bases. This CDR3 is 16 amino acids long. The germline CDR1 and CDR2 sequences are SGHRS and YFSETQ. The data were produced by immunoSEQ multiplex PCR, yet TCRdb's version contains in-frame clones alone and is incomplete. This repertoire shows 90,000 to 110,000 clones, around 90% found once; its top ten account for less than 8.5%. The V gene is TRBV5-1, the J gene TRBJ1-2; 11 bases fit TRBD1. The source was peripheral blood, collected on day 0 of AZD1222 vaccination. The sequence was obtained from an adult in good health. CDR3: CASSPGQGARLYGYTF. Here the CDR3 DNA reads TGCGCCAGCAGCCCAGGACAGGGGGCTAGACTCTATGGCTACACCTTC.